This T cell receptor beta chain was recorded in a study of T cell repertoires in cytomegalovirus infection. Study-level information: Used in the study were CMV epitopes, some recently identified and HLA-C-restricted, others well-studied and HLA-B-restricted. Public TCR beta signatures indicated both CMV infection and matching HLA type. General observations from the study: Cumulative public TCR beta family frequency identified carriers of CMV plus the relevant HLA. The ex vivo response was dominated by HLA-C-restricted CMV-specific TCR beta clonotypes.

Using its own MiXCR run on the reads, TCRdb lists one record per CDR3 protein. Altogether approximately 1,000,000 distinct CDR3 sequences are present, roughly 31% being singletons, with the ten largest covering around 15%. This clonotype came up many times. The antigen is not known. Germline trimming cut 10 bases from V and 3 bases from J; bases unmatched to any gene: 17. CDR1 and CDR2 from the germline V gene are SGHTA and FQGNSA. This CDR3 region has 16 residues. The specimen was cultured CD8+ T cells from PBMCs, collected from culture after CMV antigen stimulation. The gene calls are TRBV7-2 and TRBJ1-1; 7 nucleotides align to TRBD1. This TCR came from a human donor in good health (CMV status not recorded). Some clones in this sample may be carry-over from other donors' samples. The CDR3 is CATAYPKGAPDTEAFF. CDR3 DNA sequence: TGTGCCACCGCCTACCCAAAGGGGGCGCCGGACACTGAAGCTTTCTTT. Full variable domain (remainder filled in from reference TRBV7-2 and TRBJ1-1): GAGVSQSPSNKVTEKGKDVELRCDPISGHTALYWYRQSLGQGLEFLIYFQGNSAPDKSGLPSDRFSAERTGGSVSTLTIQRTQQEDSAVYLCATAYPKGAPDTEAFFGQGTRLTVV.